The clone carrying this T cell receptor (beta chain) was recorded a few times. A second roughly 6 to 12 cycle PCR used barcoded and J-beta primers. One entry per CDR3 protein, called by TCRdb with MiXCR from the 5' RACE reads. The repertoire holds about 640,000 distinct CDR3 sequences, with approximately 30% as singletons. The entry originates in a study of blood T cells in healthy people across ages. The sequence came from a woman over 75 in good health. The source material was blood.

CDR3 in amino acids: CASRQSGRVAKNIQYF. The CDR3, as DNA: TGTGCCAGCAGGCAATCCGGGAGGGTAGCCAAAAACATTCAGTACTTC. The rearrangement joins TRBV6-2 or TRBV6-3 to TRBJ2-4; 8 bases match TRBD2. CDR3 length: 16 residues. Germline loops: CDR1 MNHEY, CDR2 SVGEGT. Trimming removed 6 bases from V and 0 bases from J; junction bases left unmatched: 7.